The 16 T cell receptor beta chains below all came from one sample that was sequenced in a study of cytomegalovirus exposure and HLA in healthy donors. Vbeta (60) and Jbeta (13) primers were used in the PCR. TCRdb's table, derived via immunoSEQ multiplex PCR, lists solely in-frame clones and lacks some. The repertoire includes 95,000 to 150,000 clones, 80% to 90% of them detected once, and about 3.5% sits in the top ten. Sequenced input: PBMCs. The receptors derive from a woman aged 35 to 49 in good health and CMV-seropositive.

The rearrangement links TRBV9 to TRBJ2-3; D gene ambiguous. Germline CDR1 and CDR2: SGDLS and YYNGEE. This CDR3 comprises 13 residues. The V end lost 2 bases, the J end lost 7 bases, and 11 bases lay between the germline ends. The CDR3 DNA sequence: TGTGCCAGCAGCGTGGCCTCTGGGCATACGCAGTATTTT. Protein: CASSVASGHTQYF.

The chain couples TRBV6-1 to TRBJ2-1; TRBD2 might be the D (5 bases). V gave up 1 base and J gave up 7 bases, with 17 bases separating them. The CDR3 has 16 amino acids. Per germline, CDR1 MNHNS and CDR2 SASEGT. CDR3 bases: TGTGCCAGCAGTGAAGTTTTGGCTAGCAGGAGGAATGAGCAGTTCTTC. This sequence encodes CASSEVLASRRNEQFF.

The rearrangement uses TRBV10-3 and TRBJ2-7; 7 nucleotides match TRBD2. V lost 4 bases to trimming and J lost 0 bases; unmatched junction nucleotides: 3. The germline V gene has CDR1 ENHRY and CDR2 SYGVKD. The CDR3 runs 14 residues. The CDR3 DNA follows: TGTGCCATCAGTGCTGGACTAGACTCCTACGAGCAGTACTTC. Protein sequence: CAISAGLDSYEQYF.

The chain couples TRBV4-1 to TRBJ2-7; D is unresolved. There are 11 residues in the CDR3. The V end was cut by 3 bases, the J end by 7 bases, with 7 bases between. From germline, CDR1 is MGHRA and CDR2 YSYEKL. The CDR3 protein is CASSHSREQYF. Here the CDR3 DNA reads TGCGCCAGCAGCCATAGTCGGGAGCAGTACTTC.

This sequence joins TRBV5-1 and TRBJ2-1; TRBD1 aligns across 9 bases. Losses at the gene ends were 5 bases for V and 7 bases for J; bases not matched to a gene: 7. The CDR3 loop spans 14 amino acids. Germline CDR1 SGHRS, CDR2 YFSETQ. The CDR3 loop is CASSPGTGYNEQFF. DNA for the CDR3: TGCGCCAGCAGTCCCGGGACAGGGTATAATGAGCAGTTCTTC.

The rearrangement joins TRBV5-1 to TRBJ2-2; D gene unclear. V lost 2 bases, J lost 3 bases, and 11 bases lay in between. CDR3 size: 15 residues. In germline, CDR1 is SGHRS, CDR2 YFSETQ. The CDR3 sequence is CASSFSAADTGELFF. DNA for the CDR3: TGCGCCAGCAGCTTCAGCGCGGCGGACACCGGGGAGCTGTTTTTT.

The chain couples TRBV19 to TRBJ1-5, with 8 positions matching TRBD1. The trim removed 0 bases at V and 6 bases at J, leaving 7 bases unmatched. CDR1 and CDR2 from the germline V gene are LNHDA and SQIVND (reference sequence). CDR3 length equals 16 residues. For the CDR3, the DNA is TGTGCCAGTAGTATAGATTACGGACAGGGTTTTCAGCCCCAGCATTTT. Residues: CASSIDYGQGFQPQHF.

The count of this clone is one. This chain links TRBV16 with TRBJ1-2; 8 bases agree with TRBD1. The CDR3 consists of 16 residues. From germline, CDR1 is KGHSY and CDR2 FQNENV. With 0 bases clipped from V and 4 bases from J, the junction kept 7 bases outside the gene matches. The CDR3 sequence: CASSQSGAGGVYGYTF. The CDR3 DNA reads as TGTGCCAGCAGCCAATCTGGGGCAGGGGGCGTCTATGGCTACACCTTC.

The rearrangement uses TRBV12-5 and TRBJ2-1; TRBD1 matches at 8 bases. Germline CDR1 and CDR2: LGHNT and FRNRAP. V gave up 4 bases and J gave up 5 bases; unmatched junction bases: 4. This CDR3 is built from 14 residues. The CDR3 nucleotides read TGTGCTAGTGGTTCGGGGACAGGTCACAATGAGCAGTTCTTC. This gives the protein CASGSGTGHNEQFF.

The rearrangement joins TRBV10-2 to TRBJ2-7, with 7 nucleotides matching TRBD2. Germline V gene data show CDR1 as WSHSY and CDR2 as SAAADI. V trimming: 2 bases; J trimming: 10 bases; junction bases outside the gene matches: 8. The CDR3 contains 13 residues. The CDR3 DNA reads as TGCGCCAGCAGTGAGGGAGCGGGACCCTCCCAGTACTTC. Protein sequence: CASSEGAGPSQYF.

The chain links TRBV4-2 to TRBJ2-7; 9 positions match TRBD2. V dropped 5 bases and J dropped 2; count of bases not matched to a gene: 13. The germline CDR1 and CDR2 sequences are LGHNA and YNFKEQ. This CDR3 region has 17 residues. The CDR3 DNA follows: TGTGCCAGCAGCGTCAACATTCTGGCTAGCGGGACCTACGAGCAGTACTTC. Translation: CASSVNILASGTYEQYF.

This chain joins TRBV18 and TRBJ1-4; 8 positions match TRBD1. Trimming took 0 bases from V and 5 from J; bases not matched to a gene: 2. The CDR3 loop spans 15 amino acids. Germline V gene data show CDR1 as KGHSH and CDR2 as LQKENI. The CDR3, as DNA: TGTGCCAGCTCACCACCCGCAGGGGGCAATGAAAAACTGTTTTTT. Translation: CASSPPAGGNEKLFF. Drawing the rest from reference TRBV18 and TRBJ1-4, the complete variable domain is NAGVMQNPRHLVRRRGQEARLRCSPMKGHSHVYWYRQLPEEGLKFMVYLQKENIIDESGMPKERFSAEFPKEGPSILRIQQVVRGDSAAYFCASSPPAGGNEKLFFGSGTQLSVL.

V usage is TRBV4-1 and J usage is TRBJ2-1; possibly TRBD2 for D (5 bases). The CDR3 has 15 residues. Deletions cut 6 bases from V and 2 bases from J, with 14 bases between. Germline V gene lookup returns CDR1 MGHRA and CDR2 YSYEKL. The CDR3 DNA sequence: TGCGCCAGCAGAGAAACCGGGGTCCCCTACAATGAGCAGTTCTTC. This codes for CASRETGVPYNEQFF.

The gene calls are TRBV2 and TRBJ2-7, with TRBD2 matching over 9 bases. Germline trimming cut 4 bases from V and 3 bases from J; bases unmatched to any gene: 7. From germline, CDR1 is SNHLY and CDR2 FYNNEI. This CDR3 is built from 15 residues. The CDR3 bases are TGTGCCAGCAGTGCGCGGGAGGGCCTTTACTACGAGCAGTACTTC. Its protein product is CASSAREGLYYEQYF.

The table lists this clone with a count of one. J is TRBJ1-1 and V is TRBV5-1; no definite D call. Germline V gives CDR1 SGHRS, CDR2 YFSETQ. The V and J ends lost 0 bases and 1 base respectively, with 10 bases between them. The CDR3 is made up of 15 amino acids. The CDR3 spells CASSLASSGNTEAFF. CDR3 bases: TGCGCCAGCAGCTTGGCCAGCTCAGGGAACACTGAAGCTTTCTTT.

V is TRBV6-6 and J is TRBJ2-7, with 10 positions matching TRBD2. V trimming: 1 base; J trimming: 3 bases; junction bases outside the gene matches: 3. This CDR3 contains 15 residues. Germline V gene data show CDR1 as MNHNY and CDR2 as SVGAGI (reference sequence). Here the CDR3 DNA reads TGTGCCAGCAGTTACTGGGGACTAGCGAACTACGAGCAGTACTTC. This codes for CASSYWGLANYEQYF.